This T cell receptor beta chain stems from a study of tumor-infiltrating lymphocytes in localized non-small cell lung cancer. The table came from immunoSEQ multiplex PCR; TCRdb's copy has only in-frame clones and leaves some out. The sample includes roughly 14,000 clones, more than 60% of them seen just once. CDR1 is MNHNY and CDR2 is SVGAGI in the germline V gene (reference sequence). The CDR3 covers 15 residues. V was shortened by 8 bases and J by 7 bases, with 21 bases between the two germline ends. The TCR comes from a human donor with non-small cell lung cancer. This rearrangement joins TRBV6-6 to TRBJ1-5; possible D gene TRBD1, 6 bases. Sequencing was done on a sample of lung tumor tissue. CDR3 sequence: CASRQGTLVDQPQHF. DNA for the CDR3: TGTGCCAGCCGACAAGGGACACTAGTCGACCAGCCCCAGCATTTT.